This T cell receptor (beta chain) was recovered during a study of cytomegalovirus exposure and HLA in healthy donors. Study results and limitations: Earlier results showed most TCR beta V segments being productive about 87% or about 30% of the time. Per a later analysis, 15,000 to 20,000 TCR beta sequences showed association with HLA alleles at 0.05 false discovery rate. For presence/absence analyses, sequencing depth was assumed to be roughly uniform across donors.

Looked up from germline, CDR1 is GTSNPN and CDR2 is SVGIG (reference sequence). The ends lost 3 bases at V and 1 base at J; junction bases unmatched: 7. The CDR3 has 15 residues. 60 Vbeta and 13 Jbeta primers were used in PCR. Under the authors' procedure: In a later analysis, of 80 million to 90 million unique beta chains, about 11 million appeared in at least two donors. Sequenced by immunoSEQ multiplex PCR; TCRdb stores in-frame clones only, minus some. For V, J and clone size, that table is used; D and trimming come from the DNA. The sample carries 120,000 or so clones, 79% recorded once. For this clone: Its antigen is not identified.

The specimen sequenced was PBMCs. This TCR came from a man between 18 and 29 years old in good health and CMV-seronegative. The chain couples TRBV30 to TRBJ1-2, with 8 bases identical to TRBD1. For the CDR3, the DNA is TGTGCCTGGAGGCCCGGGACAGGCGATAACTATGGCTACACCTTC. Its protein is CAWRPGTGDNYGYTF.